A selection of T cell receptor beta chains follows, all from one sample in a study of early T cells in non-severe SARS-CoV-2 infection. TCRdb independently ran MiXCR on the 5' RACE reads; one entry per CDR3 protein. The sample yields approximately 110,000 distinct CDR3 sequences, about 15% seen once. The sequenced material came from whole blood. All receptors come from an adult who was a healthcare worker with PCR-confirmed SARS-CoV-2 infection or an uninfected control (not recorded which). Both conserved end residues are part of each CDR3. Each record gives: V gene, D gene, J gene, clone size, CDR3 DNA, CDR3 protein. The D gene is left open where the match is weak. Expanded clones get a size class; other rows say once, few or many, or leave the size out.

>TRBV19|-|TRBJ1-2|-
TGTGCCAGTAGTCTCCACAGGGTAACCGCTCCTAACTATGGCTACACCTTC
CASSLHRVTAPNYGYTF
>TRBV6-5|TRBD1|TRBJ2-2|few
TGTGCCAGCAGGGAACCAGGGGGTAACACCGGGGAGCTGTTTTTT
CASREPGGNTGELFF
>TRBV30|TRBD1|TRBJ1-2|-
TGTGCCTGGAGTTCACGACAGGGTATGGGCTACACCTTC
CAWSSRQGMGYTF
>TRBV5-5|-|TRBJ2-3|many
TGTGCCAGCAGCTCCTCAGGGCCCGATACGCAGTATTTT
CASSSSGPDTQYF
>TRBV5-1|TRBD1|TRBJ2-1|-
TGCGCCAGCAGCTTGGGGGGACAGGCTTACAATGAGCAGTTCTTC
CASSLGGQAYNEQFF
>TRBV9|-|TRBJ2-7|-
TGTGCCAGCAGCCCCAGACGAAGGGCGTTATACGAGCAGTACTTC
CASSPRRRALYEQYF
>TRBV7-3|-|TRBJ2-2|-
TGTGCCAGCAGCTTATCCCCTGGCGGGGCGAACACCGGGGAGCTGTTTTTT
CASSLSPGGANTGELFF
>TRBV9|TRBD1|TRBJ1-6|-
TGTGCCAGCAGCGTCGCCGGGACAGATAATTCACCCCTCCACTTT
CASSVAGTDNSPLHF
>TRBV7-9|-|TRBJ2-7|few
TGTGCCAGCAGCCCCTACGAGGGCTCTAAGTACTTC
CASSPYEGSKYF
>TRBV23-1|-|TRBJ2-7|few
TGCGCCAGCAGTCTGCGAGTCGACTCGGATTACGAGCAGTACTTC
CASSLRVDSDYEQYF
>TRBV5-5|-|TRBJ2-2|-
TGTGCCAGCAGCCCATCGATGTACACCGGGGAGCTGTTTTTT
CASSPSMYTGELFF
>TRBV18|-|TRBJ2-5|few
TGTGCCAGCTCACCACCAGGGCCGGGTAGAGAGACCCAGTACTTC
CASSPPGPGRETQYF
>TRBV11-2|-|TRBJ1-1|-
TGTGCCAGCAGCTCCCAGACTCGCGCCATAAAGGCTTTCTTT
CASSSQTRAIKAFF
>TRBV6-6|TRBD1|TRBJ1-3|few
TGTGCCAGCAGTCGTCGACAGGGGAACTCTGGAAACACCATATATTTT
CASSRRQGNSGNTIYF
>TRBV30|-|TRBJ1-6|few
TGTGCCTGGAGTGTTAACGACCATAGGGCCCTCCACTTT
CAWSVNDHRALHF
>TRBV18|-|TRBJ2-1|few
TGTGCCAGCTCAGAGGCCTACAATGAGCAGTTCTTC
CASSEAYNEQFF
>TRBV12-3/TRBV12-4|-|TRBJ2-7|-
TGTGCCAGCAGTTTTCAGTCGCCGGGGTACGAGCAGTACTTC
CASSFQSPGYEQYF
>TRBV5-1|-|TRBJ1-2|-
TGCGCCAGCGGAATGCAGGGAGTTGAGAATGGCTACACCTTC
CASGMQGVENGYTF
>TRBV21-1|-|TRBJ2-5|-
TGTGCCAGCTCTAGGGCAGGATTAGGGAAAGAGACCCAGTACTTC
CASSRAGLGKETQYF
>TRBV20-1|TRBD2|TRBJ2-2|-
TGCAGTGCTAGATACCCTAGCGGGGACACCGGGGAGCTGTTTTTT
CSARYPSGDTGELFF
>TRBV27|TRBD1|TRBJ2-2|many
TGTGCCAGCAGACGACAGGGGTCGGTTACCGGGGAGCTGTTTTTT
CASRRQGSVTGELFF
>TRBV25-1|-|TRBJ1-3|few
TGTGCCAGCAGTCCCCCGGGCTCTGGAAACACCATATATTTT
CASSPPGSGNTIYF
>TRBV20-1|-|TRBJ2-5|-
TGCAGTGCCGCACCCGGACAAGTCCAAGAGACCCAGTACTTC
CSAAPGQVQETQYF
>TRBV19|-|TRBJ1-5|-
TGTGCCAGTAGTATAGGCGGGGGCCGTCAGCCCCAGCATTTT
CASSIGGGRQPQHF
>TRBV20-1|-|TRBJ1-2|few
TGCAGTGCTCTCCAGGGTTATGGCTACACCTTC
CSALQGYGYTF
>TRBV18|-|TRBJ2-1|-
TGTGCCAGCTCACCGGCGGGCCGGGGGGCCAACAATGAGCAGTTCTTC
CASSPAGRGANNEQFF
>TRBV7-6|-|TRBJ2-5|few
TGTGCCAGCAGGCAGTCCAGCCAAGAGACCCAGTACTTC
CASRQSSQETQYF
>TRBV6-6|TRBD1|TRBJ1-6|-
TGTGCCAGCAGTTACTCAGATCAGGGGGCAAATTCACCCCTCCACTTT
CASSYSDQGANSPLHF
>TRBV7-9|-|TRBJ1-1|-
TGTGCCAGCAGCTCCACAGGTGAAGCTTTCTTT
CASSSTGEAFF
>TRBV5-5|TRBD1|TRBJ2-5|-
TGTGCCAGCAGCTTGGTAGTGGGGACAGGAGGTTTCCAAGAGACCCAGTACTTC
CASSLVVGTGGFQETQYF
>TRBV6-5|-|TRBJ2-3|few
TGTGCCAGCAGTTACTCGGTCGGGGGGCCCCCAGATACGCAGTATTTT
CASSYSVGGPPDTQYF
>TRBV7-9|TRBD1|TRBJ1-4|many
TGTGCCAGCAGCAGGGCGGACAGGGGAAGATCGGCTAATGAAAAACTGTTTTTT
CASSRADRGRSANEKLFF
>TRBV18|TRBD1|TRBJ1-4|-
TGTGCCAGCTCACCATCTCTGGACAGGGGGACTAATGAAAAACTGTTTTTT
CASSPSLDRGTNEKLFF
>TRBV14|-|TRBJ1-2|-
TGTGCCAGCAGCCAAGGGCGCCACTATGGCTACACCTTC
CASSQGRHYGYTF
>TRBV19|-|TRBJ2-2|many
TGTGCCAGTAGTATCCTAGGTCGAGCGGCCGGGGAGCTGTTTTTT
CASSILGRAAGELFF
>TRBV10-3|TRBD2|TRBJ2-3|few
TGTGCCATCATGGCTAGCGGGAAGGATACGCAGTATTTT
CAIMASGKDTQYF
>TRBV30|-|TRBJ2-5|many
TGTGCCTGGAGTTTACCCCAAGAGACCCAGTACTTC
CAWSLPQETQYF
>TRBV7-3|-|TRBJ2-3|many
TGTGCCAGCAGCTTAACCTTGGCAGATACGCAGTATTTT
CASSLTLADTQYF
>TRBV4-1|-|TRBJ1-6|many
TGCGCCAGCAGCCATCCCATCCCCGCGGGGAATAATTCACCCCTCCACTTT
CASSHPIPAGNNSPLHF
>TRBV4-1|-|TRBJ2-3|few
TGCGCCAGCAGTTTATTATGGGGGGTGAAAGATACGCAGTATTTT
CASSLLWGVKDTQYF